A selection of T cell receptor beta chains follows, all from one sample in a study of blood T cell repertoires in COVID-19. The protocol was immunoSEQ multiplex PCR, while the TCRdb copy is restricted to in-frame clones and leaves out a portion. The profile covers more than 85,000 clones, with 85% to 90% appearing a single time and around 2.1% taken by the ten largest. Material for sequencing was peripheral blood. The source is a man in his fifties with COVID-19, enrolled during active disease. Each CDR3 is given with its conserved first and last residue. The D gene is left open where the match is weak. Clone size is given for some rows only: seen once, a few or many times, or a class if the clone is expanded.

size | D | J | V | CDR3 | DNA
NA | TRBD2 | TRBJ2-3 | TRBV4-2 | CASSHGTSGQSTDTQYF | TGTGCCAGCAGCCATGGAACTAGCGGGCAGAGCACAGATACGCAGTATTTT
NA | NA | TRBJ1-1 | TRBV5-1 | CASSGWGDTEAFF | TGCGCCAGCAGCGGGTGGGGGGACACTGAAGCTTTCTTT
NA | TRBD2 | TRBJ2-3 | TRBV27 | CASSHQAGESTDTQYF | TGTGCCAGCAGTCACCAAGCGGGGGAGAGCACAGATACGCAGTATTTT
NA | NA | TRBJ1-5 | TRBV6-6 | CASSYMQNSNQPQHF | TGTGCCAGCAGTTATATGCAGAATAGCAATCAGCCCCAGCATTTT
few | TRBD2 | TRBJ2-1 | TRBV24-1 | CATSGSGGAYEQFF | TGTGCCACCAGTGGGAGCGGGGGGGCCTATGAGCAGTTCTTC
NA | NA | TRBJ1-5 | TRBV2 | CASSGTDQPQHF | TGTGCCAGCAGTGGGACAGATCAGCCCCAGCATTTT
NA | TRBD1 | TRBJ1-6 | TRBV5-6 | CASSYGTGNSPLHF | TGTGCCAGCAGCTACGGGACAGGGAATTCACCCCTCCACTTT
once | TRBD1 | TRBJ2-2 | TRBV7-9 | CASIPAHRDRAGTGELFF | TGTGCCAGCATCCCCGCCCACCGGGACAGGGCGGGCACCGGGGAGCTGTTTTTT
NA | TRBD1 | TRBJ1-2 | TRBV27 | CASSYSGQGNGYTF | TGTGCCAGCAGTTACTCGGGACAGGGGAACGGCTACACCTTC
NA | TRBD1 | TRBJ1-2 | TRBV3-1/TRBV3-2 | CASSYTGGASYGYTF | TGTGCCAGCAGCTACACAGGGGGCGCCAGCTATGGCTACACCTTC
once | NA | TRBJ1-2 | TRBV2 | CASSELAGARYGYTF | TGTGCCAGCAGTGAACTTGCAGGGGCTCGGTATGGCTACACCTTC
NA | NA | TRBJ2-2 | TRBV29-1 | CSVVGQNPSTGELFF | TGCAGCGTGGTCGGACAGAACCCTTCCACCGGGGAGCTGTTTTTT
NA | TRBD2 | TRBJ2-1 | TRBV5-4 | CASRGPGLAGSQSNEQFF | TGTGCCAGCAGGGGTCCGGGACTAGCGGGGTCCCAAAGCAATGAGCAGTTCTTC
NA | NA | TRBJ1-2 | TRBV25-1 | CASSRTGFVDYGYTF | TGTGCCAGCAGTCGAACAGGGTTTGTGGACTATGGCTACACCTTC
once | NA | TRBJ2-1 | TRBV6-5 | CASRVLPGYYNEQFF | TGTGCCAGCAGGGTTCTACCGGGATATTACAATGAGCAGTTCTTC
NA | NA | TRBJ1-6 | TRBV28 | CASTRGGPYNSPLHF | TGTGCCAGCACCCGGGGGGGGCCCTATAATTCACCCCTCCACTTT
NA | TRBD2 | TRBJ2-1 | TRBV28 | CASSRSGGPHNEQFF | TGTGCCAGCAGTCGTAGCGGGGGTCCCCACAATGAGCAGTTCTTC
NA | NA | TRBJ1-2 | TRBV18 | CASSPRLNYGYTF | TGTGCCAGCTCACCACGACTGAACTATGGCTACACCTTC
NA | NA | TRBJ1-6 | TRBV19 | CASRLGGHGSSPLHF | TGTGCCAGTAGGCTCGGGGGGCATGGCAGTTCACCCCTCCACTTT
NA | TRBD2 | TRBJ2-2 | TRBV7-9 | CASSSGLAGGAGELFF | TGTGCCAGCAGCTCCGGACTAGCGGGGGGGGCCGGGGAGCTGTTTTTT
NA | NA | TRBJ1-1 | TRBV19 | CASTPAKKSTEAFF | TGTGCCAGTACCCCAGCGAAAAAAAGCACTGAAGCTTTCTTT
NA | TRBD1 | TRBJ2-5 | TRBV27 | CASSFWKTGGQETQYF | TGTGCCAGCAGTTTCTGGAAGACAGGGGGGCAAGAGACCCAGTACTTC
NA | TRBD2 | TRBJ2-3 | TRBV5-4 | CASSFRLAGTTDTQYF | TGTGCCAGCAGCTTCCGCCTAGCGGGGACCACAGATACGCAGTATTTT
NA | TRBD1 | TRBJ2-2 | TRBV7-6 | CASSSTGGGLARRDTGELFF | TGTGCCAGCAGCTCTACAGGGGGCGGTCTCGCTCGGAGGGACACCGGGGAGCTGTTTTTT
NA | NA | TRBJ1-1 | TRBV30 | CAWNFRGSEAFF | TGTGCCTGGAATTTCCGGGGTTCTGAAGCTTTCTTT
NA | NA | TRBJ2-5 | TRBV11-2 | CASSSLGGQETQYF | TGTGCCAGCAGCTCCCTGGGCGGGCAAGAGACCCAGTACTTC
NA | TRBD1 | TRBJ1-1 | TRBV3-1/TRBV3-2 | CASSQDLVQGAKIYTEAFF | TGTGCCAGCAGCCAAGATTTAGTACAGGGGGCGAAAATATACACTGAAGCTTTCTTT
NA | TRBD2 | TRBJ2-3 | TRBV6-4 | CASSDSSGGALGRASTDTQYF | TGTGCCAGCAGTGACTCTAGCGGGGGGGCATTGGGCAGGGCGAGCACAGATACGCAGTATTTT